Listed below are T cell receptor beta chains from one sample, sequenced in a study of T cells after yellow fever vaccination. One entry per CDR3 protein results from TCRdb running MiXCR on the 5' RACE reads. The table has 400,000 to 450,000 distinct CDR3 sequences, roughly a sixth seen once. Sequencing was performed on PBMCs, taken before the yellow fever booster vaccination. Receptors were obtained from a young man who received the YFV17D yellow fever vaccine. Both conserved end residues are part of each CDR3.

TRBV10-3	CATGLQGYNQPQHF
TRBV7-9	CASSGQGQLEETQYF
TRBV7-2	CASSGSGGLNTEAFF
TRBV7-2	CASSPYPLDTQYF
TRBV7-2	CATLSGGGDTQYF
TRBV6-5	CASSYSTIPVGTLRGQDANEQFF
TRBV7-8	CASRILDNSPLHF
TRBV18	CASSPYSRPGNEQFF
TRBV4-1	CASSQVGGAVEQFF
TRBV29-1	CSAHQRAYGYTF
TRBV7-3	CASSSRLAGDRTDTQYF
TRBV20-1	CSASRLARGTGELFF
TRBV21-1	CASRNRLSSYNEQFF
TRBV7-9	CASSPLLAGGPNEQFF
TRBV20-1	CSARGSLGNQPQHF
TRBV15	CATSRGADTEAFF
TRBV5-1	CASSLAPGNSGANVLTF
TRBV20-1	CSATGTSGGYEQFF
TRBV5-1	CASSLAARGADTQYF
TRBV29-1	CSVRAGAENEKLFF
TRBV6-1	CASSDRVYTEAFF
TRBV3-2	CASSQTDREGTDTQYF
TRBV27	CASSPTSGGVGTDTQYF
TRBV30	CAWSEGASSPDTQYF
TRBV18	CASSRDVSYAFF
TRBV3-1	CASSSLGRGGYTF
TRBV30	CAWNQGPYEQYF
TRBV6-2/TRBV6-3	CASRDNGELFF
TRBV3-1	CASSQVRIPRYQEPPNYGYTF
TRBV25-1	CASSDGGPGTQYF
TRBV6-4	CASSSQGGANTGELFF
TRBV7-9	CASSINGQGIQETQYF
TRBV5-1	CASSLTGNKETQYF
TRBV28	CASRSPHTGTNEKLFF
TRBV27	CASSSPTQSGFTEAFF
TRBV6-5	CASRSFGGSDTQYF
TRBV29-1	CSVQGANYGYTF
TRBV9	CASSVSDNSNQPQHF
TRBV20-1	CSAGRTSPLHF
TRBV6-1	CASSEGDNSPLHF
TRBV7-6	CASSLVYSRSSNEQFF
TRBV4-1	CASSQVFIGQGLSDTQYF
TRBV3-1	CASSLNRVADTQYF
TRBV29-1	CSARVTEAFF
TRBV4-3	CASSQEGGAPRMDTQYF
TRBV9	CASGPPTSDSDTQYF
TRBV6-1	CASSSGLGQGGYEQFF
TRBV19	CASRDRGYFPSAEAFF